This TCR beta chain appears in the sequencing data of a study of CD8+CD57+ T cells in acquired aplastic anemia. The wider study: DNA from sorted CD4+ and CD8+ cells averaged roughly 3.4 ug. CD4+ cell libraries from healthy donors averaged around 11 million reads.

Using genomic DNA as the template, TCR beta VDJ and CDR3 profiling was carried out. TCRdb processed the reads anew with MiXCR; each CDR3 protein has one entry. There are about 190,000 distinct CDR3 sequences in the sample; around 59% occur only once, and 15% to 20% lies in the top ten. V lost 6 bases and J lost 0, with 9 bases in between. The CDR3 has 15 amino acids. Germline CDR1 reads MNHEY; CDR2 reads SMNVEV (reference sequence). Study conclusions and caveats: A set of approximately 29 CD8+ CDR3 sequences was shared between patients and controls, and these sequences appeared highly expressed in patients.

This clonotype was observed at least ten times. Its matching antigen is unknown. This TCR was sampled from a human donor in good health, serving as a control. V is TRBV27 and J is TRBJ1-6; D uncertain. Input material: sorted CD4+, CD8+, or CD8+CD57+ T cells (not recorded which) from PBMCs. In DNA form, the CDR3 reads TGTGCCAGCAGGCCCGAGGGCTCCTATAATTCACCCCTCCACTTT. The encoded protein is CASRPEGSYNSPLHF.